This T cell receptor beta chain stems from a study of control samples from healthy donors and cancer patients. Repertoires were generated with immunoSEQ multiplex PCR, while TCRdb's copy carries only in-frame clones and drops some. The sample consists of 48,000 or so clones, 93% of them appearing once. Germline-derived CDR1 and CDR2 are SGDLS and YYNGEE. This CDR3 has 11 residues. V dropped 2 bases and J dropped 5 bases, with 3 bases sitting between them. Sequences were obtained from PBMCs. The rearrangement joins TRBV9 to TRBJ2-3, with D unresolved. The TCR originated in a woman aged 45-60 years with head and neck cancer. CDR3 bases: TGTGCCAGCAGCGTTGGAGATACGCAGTATTTT. Its translation is CASSVGDTQYF. The full variable domain, rest sourced from reference TRBV9 and TRBJ2-3, is DSGVTQTPKHLITATGQRVTLRCSPRSGDLSVYWYQQSLDQGLQFLIQYYNGEERAKGNILERFSAQQFPDLHSELNLSSLELGDSALYFCASSVGDTQYFGPGTRLTVL.